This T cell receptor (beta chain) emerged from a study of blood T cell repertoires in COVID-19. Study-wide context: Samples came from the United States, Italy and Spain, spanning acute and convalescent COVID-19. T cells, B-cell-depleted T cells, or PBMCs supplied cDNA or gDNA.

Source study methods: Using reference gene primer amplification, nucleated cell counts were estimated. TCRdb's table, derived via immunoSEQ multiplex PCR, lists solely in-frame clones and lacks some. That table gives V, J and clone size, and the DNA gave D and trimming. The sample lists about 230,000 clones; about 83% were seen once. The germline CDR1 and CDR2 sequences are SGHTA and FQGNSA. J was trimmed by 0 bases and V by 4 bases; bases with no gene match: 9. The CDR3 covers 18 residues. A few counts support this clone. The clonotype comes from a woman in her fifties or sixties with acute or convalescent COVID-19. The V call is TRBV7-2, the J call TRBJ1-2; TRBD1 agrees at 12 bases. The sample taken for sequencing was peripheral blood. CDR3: CASSSSGTGGFANYGYTF. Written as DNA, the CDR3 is TGTGCCAGCAGCTCGAGTGGGACAGGGGGCTTCGCTAACTATGGCTACACCTTC.